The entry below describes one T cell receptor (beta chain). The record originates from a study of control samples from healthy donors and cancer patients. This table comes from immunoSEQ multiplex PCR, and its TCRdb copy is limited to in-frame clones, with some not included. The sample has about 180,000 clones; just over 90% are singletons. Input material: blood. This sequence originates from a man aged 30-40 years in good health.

The CDR3 here is CASSFIPGTGPDNSNQPQHF. The CDR3 nucleotides are TGTGCCAGTAGCTTCATCCCGGGGACAGGGCCAGATAATAGCAATCAGCCCCAGCATTTT. V usage is TRBV19 and J usage is TRBJ1-5; 9 bases line up with TRBD1. The CDR3 sequence is 20 residues long. Germline loops: CDR1 LNHDA, CDR2 SQIVND (reference sequence). V was clipped by 6 bases and J by 0 bases; unmatched bases: 18. Filled out from reference TRBV19 and TRBJ1-5, the complete variable domain reads DGGITQSPKYLFRKEGQNVTLSCEQNLNHDAMYWYRQDPGQGLRLIYYSQIVNDFQKGDIAEGYSVSREKKESFPLTVTSAQKNPTAFYLCASSFIPGTGPDNSNQPQHFGDGTRLSIL.